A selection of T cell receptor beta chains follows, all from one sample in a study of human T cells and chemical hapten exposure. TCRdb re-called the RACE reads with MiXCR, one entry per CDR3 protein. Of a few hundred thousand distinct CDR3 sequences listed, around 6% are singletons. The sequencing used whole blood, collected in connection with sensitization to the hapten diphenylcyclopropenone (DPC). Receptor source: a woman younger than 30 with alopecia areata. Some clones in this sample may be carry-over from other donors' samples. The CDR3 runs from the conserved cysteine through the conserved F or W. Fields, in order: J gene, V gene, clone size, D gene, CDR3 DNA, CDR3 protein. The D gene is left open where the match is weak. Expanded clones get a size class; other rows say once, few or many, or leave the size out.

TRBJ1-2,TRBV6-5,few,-,TGTGCCAGCACCCCATCCAGTCTCAACTATGGCTACACCTTC,CASTPSSLNYGYTF
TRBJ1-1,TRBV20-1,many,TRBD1,TGCAGTGCTAGAGCAAATTACAGGGGTTGGGCTGAAGCTTTCTTT,CSARANYRGWAEAFF
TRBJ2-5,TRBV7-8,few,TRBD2,TGTGCCAGCAGCTTATATAGGACGCGGGGGTCGCAAGAGACCCAGTACTTC,CASSLYRTRGSQETQYF
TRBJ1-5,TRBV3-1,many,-,TGTGCCAGCAGCCAAGACGAGGGGAATGGTCAGCCCCAGCATTTT,CASSQDEGNGQPQHF
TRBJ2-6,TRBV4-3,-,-,TGCGCCAGCAGCCAAGAAGCCAGTTCTGGGGCCAACGTCCTGACTTTC,CASSQEASSGANVLTF
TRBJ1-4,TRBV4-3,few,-,TGCGCCAGCAGCCAACGATCTGGAGCAACTAATGAAAAACTGTTTTTT,CASSQRSGATNEKLFF
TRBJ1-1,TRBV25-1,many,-,TGTGCCAGCAGTGTCGGGCGCGACACTGAAGCTTTCTTT,CASSVGRDTEAFF
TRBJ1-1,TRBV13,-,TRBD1,TGTGCCAGCAGCTTGGGCAGGGGGCGCGGTGAAGCTTTCTTT,CASSLGRGRGEAFF
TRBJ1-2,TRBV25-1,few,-,TGTGCCAGCAGTGATCCCATCGGACAGCACCACACCTTC,CASSDPIGQHHTF
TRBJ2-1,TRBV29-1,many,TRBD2,TGCAGCGTTATTGGGACTAGCGGGGTGATCAATGAGCAGTTCTTC,CSVIGTSGVINEQFF
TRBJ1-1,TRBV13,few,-,TGTGCCAGCAGCCCAAACCCCACTGAAGCTTTCTTT,CASSPNPTEAFF
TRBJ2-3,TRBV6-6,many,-,TGTGCCAGCAGTTACAATTACGACCCCGCATTTCCCACAGATACGCAGTATTTT,CASSYNYDPAFPTDTQYF
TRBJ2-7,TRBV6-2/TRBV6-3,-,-,TGTGCCAGCAGTTACAAGGAAATGGGCGAGCAGTACTTC,CASSYKEMGEQYF
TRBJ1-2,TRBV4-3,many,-,TGCGCCAGCAGCCAAGATGCAGGGTCCGAGCCCCTTTATGGCTACACCTTC,CASSQDAGSEPLYGYTF
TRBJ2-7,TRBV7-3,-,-,TGTGCCAGCAGCCCTCTGAGGGAGGTGGCCTCCTACGAGCAGTACTTC,CASSPLREVASYEQYF
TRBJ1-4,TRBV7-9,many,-,TGTGCCAGCAGCCCCAGCGGTAATGAAAAACTGTTTTTT,CASSPSGNEKLFF
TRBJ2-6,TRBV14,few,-,TGTGCCAGCAGCCAAGTGCGAGTTCTCGGGGCCAACGTCCTGACTTTC,CASSQVRVLGANVLTF
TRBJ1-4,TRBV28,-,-,TGTGCCAGCAGTCCGGCGGACGCCCAGGGGTCGAATGAAAAACTGTTTTTT,CASSPADAQGSNEKLFF
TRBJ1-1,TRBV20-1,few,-,TGCAGTGCTAGAGTGTGGGGTCCTAACACTGAAGCTTTCTTT,CSARVWGPNTEAFF
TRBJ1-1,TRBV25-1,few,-,TGTGCCAGCAGTGACCCAGGAACTGGAAAACTCGAGGGGGCTTTCTTT,CASSDPGTGKLEGAFF
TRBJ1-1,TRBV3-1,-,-,TGTGCCAGCAGCCAAGATCTCGGGACCACTGAAGCTTTCTTT,CASSQDLGTTEAFF
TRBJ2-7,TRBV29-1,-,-,TGCAGCGTGGACCGCGGAAAGGGCAGCCTCTACGAGCAGTACTTC,CSVDRGKGSLYEQYF
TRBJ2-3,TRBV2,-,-,TGTGCCGGGCGAGGTCCAACGGCAGATACGCAGTATTTT,CAGRGPTADTQYF
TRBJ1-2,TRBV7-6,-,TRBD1,TGTGCCAGCAACCAAACAGGGGGCAATGGCTACACCTTC,CASNQTGGNGYTF
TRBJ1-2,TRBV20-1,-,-,TGCAGTGCTAGAGATTTTCGGGGTAAAGATGGCTACACCTTC,CSARDFRGKDGYTF
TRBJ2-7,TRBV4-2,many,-,TGTGCCAGCAGCCAAGCGCATAGGGGCCTCTCCTACGAGCAGTACTTC,CASSQAHRGLSYEQYF
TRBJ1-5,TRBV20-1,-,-,TGCAGTGCTAGAGATCCGACAGGTAACAATCAGCCCCAGCATTTT,CSARDPTGNNQPQHF
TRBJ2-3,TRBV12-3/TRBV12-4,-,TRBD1,TGTGCCAGCAGGAGGGACAGGGGGCCGGGCACAGATACGCAGTATTTT,CASRRDRGPGTDTQYF
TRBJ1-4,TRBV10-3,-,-,TGTGCCATCAGTGAGCGGCAGCCGAATGAAAAACTGTTTTTT,CAISERQPNEKLFF
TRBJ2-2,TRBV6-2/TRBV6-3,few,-,TGTGCCAGCAGTTACTTGGAGACACCTTACGCCGGGGAGCTGTTTTTT,CASSYLETPYAGELFF
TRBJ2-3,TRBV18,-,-,TGTGCCAGCTCCACACTAGCTTCCACCACAGATACGCAGTATTTT,CASSTLASTTDTQYF
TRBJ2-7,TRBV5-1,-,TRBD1,TGCGCCAGCAGCCCTGGACAGGGGCGCCCCTACGAGCAGTACTTC,CASSPGQGRPYEQYF